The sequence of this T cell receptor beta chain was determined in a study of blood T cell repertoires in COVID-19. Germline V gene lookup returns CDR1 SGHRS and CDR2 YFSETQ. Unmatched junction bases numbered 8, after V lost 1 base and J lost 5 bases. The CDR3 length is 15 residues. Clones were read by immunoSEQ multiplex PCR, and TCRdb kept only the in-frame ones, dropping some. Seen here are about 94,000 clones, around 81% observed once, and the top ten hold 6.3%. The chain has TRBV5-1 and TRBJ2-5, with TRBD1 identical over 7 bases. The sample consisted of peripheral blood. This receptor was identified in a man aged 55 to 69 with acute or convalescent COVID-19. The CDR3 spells CASSLRLTGRETQYF. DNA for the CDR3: TGCGCCAGCAGCTTGCGACTGACAGGGCGGGAGACCCAGTACTTC.